The 25 T cell receptor beta chains reported below all come from one sample, sequenced in a study of T cell responses to AZD1222 COVID-19 vaccine. Some clones are missing from TCRdb's copy, which holds only in-frame ones; the method was immunoSEQ multiplex PCR. The table includes some 150,000 clones, roughly 85% detected once. The starting material was peripheral blood, obtained 28 days after the second dose of the MenACWY control vaccine. These receptors were obtained from an adult who received the MenACWY meningococcal vaccine as a control.

This clone has a single count. The chain recombines TRBV11-3 with TRBJ2-3; 8 bases fit TRBD2. Germline-derived CDR1 and CDR2 are SGHNT and YENEEA. CDR3 length equals 16 residues. The V gene end was trimmed by 1 base and the J gene end by 2 bases; junction bases not matched to a gene: 5. The CDR3 region has the DNA TGTGCCAGCAGCTTAGGGCGGGGGGCCTACACAGATACGCAGTATTTT. It specifies CASSLGRGAYTDTQYF.

The chain employs TRBV5-4 and TRBJ1-6; D is uncertain. This CDR3 is built from 14 residues. V lost 4 bases to trimming and J lost 10 bases, with 15 bases between them. Germline values: CDR1 SGHNT, CDR2 YYREEE (reference sequence). The CDR3 DNA reads TGTGCCAGCAGCCCAACCCGGGGAAACTCACCCCTCCACTTT. It is translated as CASSPTRGNSPLHF. The full variable domain, in which reference TRBV5-4 and TRBJ1-6 provide the parts outside the CDR3, is ETGVTQSPTHLIKTRGQQVTLRCSSQSGHNTVSWYQQALGQGPQFIFQYYREEENGRGNFPPRFSGLQFPNYSSELNVNALELDDSALYLCASSPTRGNSPLHFGNGTRLTVT.

The CDR3 DNA reads as TGTGCCAGCAGAACGGGACTAGACTCCTACGAGCAGTACTTC. Protein: CASRTGLDSYEQYF. V gene TRBV2 combines with J gene TRBJ2-7; TRBD2 agrees at 8 bases. V dropped 6 bases and J dropped 0; count of bases not matched to a gene: 4. The length of the CDR3 is 14 residues. Germline values: CDR1 SNHLY, CDR2 FYNNEI.

The chain couples TRBV5-1 to TRBJ2-5; D gene uncertain. The CDR3 consists of 12 residues. The germline gives CDR1 SGHRS, CDR2 YFSETQ. Trimming left V 4 bases short and J 3 bases short, with 7 bases between. The DNA for the CDR3 is TGCGCCAGCAGCCAGAATGAAGAGACCCAGTACTTC. Its protein product is CASSQNEETQYF.

The CDR3 reads CASSPSPGTGSYEQYF. As DNA, the CDR3 is TGTGCCAGCAGTCCTTCCCCCGGGACAGGTTCCTACGAGCAGTACTTC. The chain recombines TRBV27 with TRBJ2-7, with 8 bases lining up with TRBD1. The CDR3 is 16 amino acids. Germline V gene lookup returns CDR1 MNHEY and CDR2 SMNVEV (reference sequence). Germline trimming cut 5 bases from V and 1 base from J; bases unmatched to any gene: 10.

The chain links TRBV5-6 to TRBJ1-2; D not certain. CDR3 length equals 14 residues. The germline V gene has CDR1 SGHDT and CDR2 YYEEEE. Trimming took off 4 bases at V and 2 bases at J, with 12 bases between the two ends. Written as DNA, the CDR3 is TGTGCCAGCAGCAACGTGCCAGAGAACTATGGCTACACCTTC. It yields the protein CASSNVPENYGYTF.

This sequence joins TRBV6-2 or TRBV6-3 and TRBJ1-1; possibly TRBD1 for D (6 bases). CDR3 length: 14 amino acids. The germline V and J ends were trimmed by 5 bases and 4 bases, with 14 bases remaining between them. Germline CDR1 MNHEY, CDR2 SVGEGT. The CDR3: CASSDAQGSTEAFF. In nucleotides, the CDR3 is TGTGCCAGCAGTGACGCGCAGGGGTCCACTGAAGCTTTCTTT.

CDR3 in amino acids: CASSSGTSGRRNEQYF. In DNA, the CDR3 is TGTGCCAGCAGCTCCGGGACTAGCGGGAGGAGGAACGAGCAGTACTTC. The chain is built from TRBV7-2 and TRBJ2-7; 15 bases are a match to TRBD2. The CDR3 is 16 residues long. CDR1 is SGHTA and CDR2 is FQGNSA in the germline V gene. Trimming at V came to 4 bases and at J to 5 bases, leaving 6 bases not matched to a gene.

This clone was seen a single time. This chain links TRBV19 with TRBJ2-7, with D unresolved. This CDR3 is built from 16 residues. Trimming took 2 bases from V and 5 from J, leaving 19 bases between them. Germline V gene lookup returns CDR1 LNHDA and CDR2 SQIVND (reference sequence). The CDR3 sequence: CASSIRSNPLAHEQYF. The CDR3 DNA is TGTGCCAGTAGTATAAGGTCCAACCCGCTGGCCCACGAGCAGTACTTC.

This chain joins TRBV24-1 and TRBJ2-1, with 8 bases aligning to TRBD2. V dropped 7 bases and J dropped 5; count of bases not matched to a gene: 15. The germline V gene has CDR1 KGHDR and CDR2 SFDVKD. The CDR3 loop spans 17 amino acids. Here the CDR3 reads CATRGKPGGRGDNEQFF. The CDR3 nucleotides read TGTGCCACCAGGGGAAAACCGGGGGGGCGAGGGGACAATGAGCAGTTCTTC.

The J gene is TRBJ1-2, the V gene TRBV5-1; D not certain. This CDR3 is 15 amino acids long. The germline gives CDR1 SGHRS, CDR2 YFSETQ. The V gene lost 5 bases and the J gene lost 2 bases, with 16 bases spanning the gap. This CDR3 reads CASSQDGNLNYGYTF. As DNA, the CDR3 is TGCGCCAGCAGTCAAGACGGAAACCTGAACTATGGCTACACCTTC.

CDR3 loop: CASSYSGAQRDYEQYV. The CDR3 DNA sequence: TGCGCCAGCAGTTATAGCGGGGCCCAAAGGGACTACGAGCAGTACGTC. V is TRBV10-2 and J is TRBJ2-7; TRBD2 aligns across 8 bases. Germline loops: CDR1 WSHSY, CDR2 SAAADI. Trimming removed 5 bases from V and 3 bases from J; junction bases left unmatched: 12. The length of the CDR3 is 16 residues.

The chain couples TRBV19 to TRBJ2-7; 9 nucleotides align to TRBD2. J was trimmed by 2 bases and V by 9 bases; bases with no gene match: 14. The CDR3 loop spans 16 amino acids. Germline V gives CDR1 LNHDA, CDR2 SQIVND (reference sequence). CDR3 loop: CASPLTTSGPTYEQYF. CDR3 coding DNA: TGTGCCAGCCCTCTGACGACTAGCGGTCCCACCTACGAGCAGTACTTC. The variable domain in full, completed from reference TRBV19 and TRBJ2-7, reads DGGITQSPKYLFRKEGQNVTLSCEQNLNHDAMYWYRQDPGQGLRLIYYSQIVNDFQKGDIAEGYSVSREKKESFPLTVTSAQKNPTAFYLCASPLTTSGPTYEQYFGPGTRLTVT.

The V and J genes are TRBV28 and TRBJ1-2; a possible D gene is TRBD1 (5 bases). The V gene's germline CDR1 is MDHEN and CDR2 SYDVKM. The CDR3 is 15 residues long. V was shortened by 8 bases and J by 4 bases, with 20 bases between the two germline ends. The CDR3 reads CASATLRGGGYGYTF. DNA of the CDR3: TGTGCCAGCGCCACGCTCCGGGGCGGAGGCTATGGCTACACCTTC.

The V and J genes are TRBV5-1 and TRBJ1-2; D unclear. The CDR3 consists of 16 residues. Trimming removed 0 bases at V and 7 bases at J, with 19 bases between. Looked up from germline, CDR1 is SGHRS and CDR2 is YFSETQ. The CDR3: CASSLAGWEGRSGYTF. As DNA, the CDR3 is TGCGCCAGCAGCTTGGCAGGATGGGAGGGCAGATCTGGCTACACCTTC.

This rearrangement joins TRBV9 to TRBJ2-2, with TRBD1 matching 9 bases. The ends lost 4 bases at V and 4 bases at J; junction bases unmatched: 5. The CDR3 runs to 15 residues. Germline V CDR1 and CDR2: SGDLS, YYNGEE. The CDR3 DNA is TGTGCCAGCAGCCGGACAGGGGAGCGCACCGGGGAGCTGTTTTTT. It codes for CASSRTGERTGELFF.

J is TRBJ2-2 and V is TRBV28; no firm D call. This CDR3 comprises 14 residues. V lost 4 bases, J lost 5 bases, and 11 bases lay in between. CDR1 and CDR2 (germline): MDHEN, SYDVKM. The chain's CDR3 is CASSSTLTTGELFF. The DNA for the CDR3 is TGTGCCAGCAGTTCGACACTGACGACCGGGGAGCTGTTTTTT.

The chain employs TRBV24-1 and TRBJ1-6, with 9 nucleotides matching TRBD1. Germline loops: CDR1 KGHDR, CDR2 SFDVKD. CDR3 length: 17 amino acids. V was clipped by 4 bases and J by 7 bases; unmatched bases: 10. Written as DNA, the CDR3 is TGTGCCACCAGTGACCTGCCCAGGACAGGGGCAAATTCACCCCTCCACTTT. Protein: CATSDLPRTGANSPLHF.

The CDR3 DNA follows: TGTGCCAGCTCACCACGGCAGGGCTACGAGCAGTACTTC. It encodes CASSPRQGYEQYF. The J gene is TRBJ2-7, the V gene TRBV18, with a weak D call TRBD1 (5 bases). Trimming pared 1 base from V and 3 bases from J, leaving 7 bases between. CDR1 KGHSH and CDR2 LQKENI come from the germline V gene. The CDR3 totals 13 residues.

This chain connects TRBV27 to TRBJ1-2; the D gene is possibly TRBD1 (6 bases). Trimming left V 6 bases short and J 8 bases short, with 13 bases between. This CDR3 is 12 amino acids long. Germline-derived CDR1 and CDR2 are MNHEY and SMNVEV (reference sequence). The CDR3 DNA sequence: TGTGCCAGCAGCCGGGGACAAGGGGGCTACACCTTC. Protein product: CASSRGQGGYTF.

V is TRBV6-5 and J is TRBJ1-1, with D unclear. Germline loops: CDR1 MNHEY, CDR2 SVGAGI. The CDR3 has 12 residues. The V gene lost 11 bases and the J gene lost 0 bases, with 10 bases spanning the gap. Here the CDR3 reads CAAGRLNTEAFF. The CDR3 bases are TGTGCCGCCGGGAGATTGAACACTGAAGCTTTCTTT.

The chain carries TRBV11-3 and TRBJ2-3; D perhaps matches TRBD2 (5 bases). This CDR3 contains 15 residues. CDR1 and CDR2 (germline): SGHNT, YENEEA. The germline V and J ends were trimmed by 5 bases and 2 bases, with 14 bases remaining between them. The CDR3 DNA follows: TGTGCCAGCAGCCGCGGACTGTCCTACACAGATACGCAGTATTTT. Protein product: CASSRGLSYTDTQYF.

The genes are TRBV11-2 and TRBJ2-1; a possible D gene is TRBD2 (6 bases). This CDR3 spans 15 amino acids. Trimming pared 4 bases from V and 4 bases from J, leaving 14 bases between. Per the germline V gene, CDR1 is SGHAT and CDR2 is FQNNGV. The CDR3 DNA follows: TGTGCCAGCAGCTCCTGGGGACTGAGGTACAATGAGCAGTTCTTC. Translation gives CASSSWGLRYNEQFF.

This chain uses TRBV12-3 or TRBV12-4 with TRBJ1-5, with D possibly being TRBD1 (5 bases). Trimming left V 6 bases short and J 5 bases short, with 11 bases between. The CDR3 is made up of 13 amino acids. DNA of the CDR3: TGTGCCAGCAGGGGGGGGATTTATCAGCCCCAGCATTTT. Translating it yields CASRGGIYQPQHF.

This chain uses TRBV28 with TRBJ1-2; 9 bases are a match to TRBD1. This CDR3 spans 13 amino acids. The junction had 5 bases not matched to a gene; V was cut back by 7 bases and J by 5 bases. Germline CDR1 MDHEN, CDR2 SYDVKM. The CDR3 coding sequence is TGTGCCAGCACCACAGGGGGCGCGTATGGCTACACCTTC. Translation gives CASTTGGAYGYTF.